The rows below give T cell receptor beta chains drawn from one sample of a study of CD8 T cells in ankylosing spondylitis. TCRdb re-called the 5' RACE reads through MiXCR, storing one row per CDR3 protein. The table includes some 140,000 distinct CDR3 sequences, approximately 7.4% detected once. The sample consisted of blood, either unsorted or a sorted T cell fraction (not recorded which). These receptors originate from a female donor with ankylosing spondylitis or in good health (not recorded which). Both conserved end residues are part of each CDR3. The D gene is left open where the match is weak. Only part of the rows carry a size: once, few, many, or a class if the clone is expanded.

v_gene: TRBV6-1; j_gene: TRBJ2-3; len: 14; d_gene: -; abundance: -; CDR3nt: TGTGCCAGCAGTACAGGGAGGCGCACAGATACGCAGTATTTT; CDR3aa: CASSTGRRTDTQYF
v_gene: TRBV28; j_gene: TRBJ2-7; len: 15; d_gene: -; abundance: many; CDR3nt: TGTGCCAGCAGTTTCCCCAGGCGCCCGTCCTACGAGCAGTACTTC; CDR3aa: CASSFPRRPSYEQYF
v_gene: TRBV28; j_gene: TRBJ2-2; len: 15; d_gene: -; abundance: many; CDR3nt: TGTGCCAGCAGTTTAAGTGGGGGCGATACCGGGGAGCTGTTTTTT; CDR3aa: CASSLSGGDTGELFF
v_gene: TRBV20-1; j_gene: TRBJ1-5; len: 13; d_gene: -; abundance: many; CDR3nt: TGCAGTGCTTTCCCCGGAAGCAATCAGCCCCAGCATTTT; CDR3aa: CSAFPGSNQPQHF
v_gene: TRBV5-4; j_gene: TRBJ1-1; len: 15; d_gene: -; abundance: -; CDR3nt: TGTGCCAGCAGCTTGCCCGGGGAAAGGGTCACTGAAGCTTTCTTT; CDR3aa: CASSLPGERVTEAFF
v_gene: TRBV6-1; j_gene: TRBJ1-2; len: 13; d_gene: -; abundance: many; CDR3nt: TGTGCCAGCAGCGGGTCAGGGGACTATGGCTACACCTTC; CDR3aa: CASSGSGDYGYTF
v_gene: TRBV5-1; j_gene: TRBJ1-4; len: 14; d_gene: -; abundance: many; CDR3nt: TGCGCCAGCACTATCTCGGGGGCCGGGGAAAAACTGTTTTTT; CDR3aa: CASTISGAGEKLFF
v_gene: TRBV7-2; j_gene: TRBJ2-1; len: 15; d_gene: TRBD1; abundance: many; CDR3nt: TGTGCCAGCAGCCCTACCGGGACAGGGGGCAATGAGCAGTTCTTC; CDR3aa: CASSPTGTGGNEQFF
v_gene: TRBV12-3/TRBV12-4; j_gene: TRBJ2-1; len: 13; d_gene: -; abundance: many; CDR3nt: TGTGCCAGCAGTTTTGTTCTAGCCAATGAGCAGTTCTTC; CDR3aa: CASSFVLANEQFF
v_gene: TRBV5-1; j_gene: TRBJ2-2; len: 14; d_gene: -; abundance: many; CDR3nt: TGCGCCAGCAGCTTTTCATCGAACACCGGGGAGCTGTTTTTT; CDR3aa: CASSFSSNTGELFF
v_gene: TRBV5-4; j_gene: TRBJ2-5; len: 14; d_gene: -; abundance: few; CDR3nt: TGTGCCAGCAGCTTGTTTGCGGGTCAAGAGACCCAGTACTTC; CDR3aa: CASSLFAGQETQYF
v_gene: TRBV30; j_gene: TRBJ1-1; len: 14; d_gene: -; abundance: many; CDR3nt: TGTGCCTGGAGACCGATTGGGCTGAACACTGAAGCTTTCTTT; CDR3aa: CAWRPIGLNTEAFF
v_gene: TRBV30; j_gene: TRBJ2-2; len: 16; d_gene: TRBD2; abundance: many; CDR3nt: TGTGCCTGGAGTGTGCTAGCGGGGTTCAACACCGGGGAGCTGTTTTTT; CDR3aa: CAWSVLAGFNTGELFF
v_gene: TRBV20-1; j_gene: TRBJ2-1; len: 15; d_gene: TRBD1; abundance: many; CDR3nt: TGCAGTGCTAGAGGGGCAGGGGGAGCCTACAATGAGCAGTTCTTC; CDR3aa: CSARGAGGAYNEQFF
v_gene: TRBV15; j_gene: TRBJ2-7; len: 14; d_gene: TRBD1; abundance: many; CDR3nt: TGTGCCACCAGCAGAGATGGGACAGGGAGCGAGCAGTACTTC; CDR3aa: CATSRDGTGSEQYF
v_gene: TRBV9; j_gene: TRBJ2-5; len: 14; d_gene: TRBD2; abundance: many; CDR3nt: TGTGCCAGCAGCGTAGCGCGGGGGCAAGAGACCCAGTACTTC; CDR3aa: CASSVARGQETQYF
v_gene: TRBV12-3/TRBV12-4; j_gene: TRBJ1-2; len: 15; d_gene: -; abundance: many; CDR3nt: TGTGCCAGCAGTTTAAGAGGGGGGGGGCCCTATGGCTACACCTTC; CDR3aa: CASSLRGGGPYGYTF
v_gene: TRBV20-1; j_gene: TRBJ2-7; len: 15; d_gene: -; abundance: -; CDR3nt: TGCAGTGGCGGCGGTTCCAGGGGTTCCTTATCCGAGCAGTACTTC; CDR3aa: CSGGGSRGSLSEQYF
v_gene: TRBV7-2; j_gene: TRBJ2-5; len: 15; d_gene: TRBD2; abundance: many; CDR3nt: TGTGCCAGCAGCCTTAGCGGGGGCAATATGGAGACCCAGTACTTC; CDR3aa: CASSLSGGNMETQYF
v_gene: TRBV9; j_gene: TRBJ1-5; len: 15; d_gene: -; abundance: -; CDR3nt: TGTGCCAGCAGCGTAGGTGGAGGGGACAATCAGCCCCAGCATTTT; CDR3aa: CASSVGGGDNQPQHF
v_gene: TRBV30; j_gene: TRBJ1-2; len: 13; d_gene: -; abundance: few; CDR3nt: TGTGCCTGGACCCCAGAGGGCCTCTATGGCTACACCTTC; CDR3aa: CAWTPEGLYGYTF
v_gene: TRBV5-6; j_gene: TRBJ1-2; len: 14; d_gene: -; abundance: many; CDR3nt: TGTGCCAGCCGCGAGGCGGGACGTAACTATGGCTACACCTTC; CDR3aa: CASREAGRNYGYTF
v_gene: TRBV7-9; j_gene: TRBJ1-1; len: 14; d_gene: TRBD1; abundance: many; CDR3nt: TGTGCCAGCAGTCAAGACAGGGCGGAAACTGAAGCTTTCTTT; CDR3aa: CASSQDRAETEAFF
v_gene: TRBV6-5; j_gene: TRBJ1-1; len: 15; d_gene: -; abundance: many; CDR3nt: TGTGCCAGCAGTTACTCGGTGATCCGAAACACTGAAGCTTTCTTT; CDR3aa: CASSYSVIRNTEAFF
v_gene: TRBV30; j_gene: TRBJ2-3; len: 12; d_gene: -; abundance: many; CDR3nt: TGTGCCTGGGGCGGGAACCCAGATACGCAGTATTTT; CDR3aa: CAWGGNPDTQYF
v_gene: TRBV20-1; j_gene: TRBJ2-1; len: 14; d_gene: TRBD1; abundance: many; CDR3nt: TGCAGTGCTAGAGGGGGACAGGCCTACAATGAGCAGTTCTTC; CDR3aa: CSARGGQAYNEQFF
v_gene: TRBV19; j_gene: TRBJ1-5; len: 16; d_gene: -; abundance: few; CDR3nt: TGTGCCAGTAGTATATCCCTGGGGGGGGCTGGTCAGCCCCAGCATTTT; CDR3aa: CASSISLGGAGQPQHF
v_gene: TRBV12-3/TRBV12-4; j_gene: TRBJ2-7; len: 13; d_gene: TRBD1; abundance: many; CDR3nt: TGTGCCAGCAGGACAGGGAGCAGCGACGAGCAGTACTTC; CDR3aa: CASRTGSSDEQYF
v_gene: TRBV11-3; j_gene: TRBJ2-2; len: 11; d_gene: -; abundance: many; CDR3nt: TGTGCCAGCCGGGGGACCGGGGAGCTGTTTTTT; CDR3aa: CASRGTGELFF
v_gene: TRBV5-1; j_gene: TRBJ1-6; len: 13; d_gene: TRBD1; abundance: many; CDR3nt: TGCGCCAGCAGTGAGACAGGGGAATCACCCCTCCACTTT; CDR3aa: CASSETGESPLHF
v_gene: TRBV7-2; j_gene: TRBJ2-3; len: 12; d_gene: -; abundance: many; CDR3nt: TGTGCCAGCAGCGGGAACACAGATACGCAGTATTTT; CDR3aa: CASSGNTDTQYF
v_gene: TRBV7-2; j_gene: TRBJ1-5; len: 15; d_gene: -; abundance: few; CDR3nt: TGTGCCAGCAGCTTTGCCCCCACCCAGGGTCAGCCCCAGCATTTT; CDR3aa: CASSFAPTQGQPQHF
v_gene: TRBV12-3/TRBV12-4; j_gene: TRBJ1-2; len: 13; d_gene: TRBD1; abundance: many; CDR3nt: TGTGCCAGCAGCCGGGACAGGGAGAACGGCTACACCTTC; CDR3aa: CASSRDRENGYTF
v_gene: TRBV6-1; j_gene: TRBJ1-5; len: 14; d_gene: -; abundance: many; CDR3nt: TGTGCCATCTCTACCCGCCAGGCGAAACAGCCCCAGCATTTT; CDR3aa: CAISTRQAKQPQHF
v_gene: TRBV5-1; j_gene: TRBJ1-2; len: 13; d_gene: -; abundance: many; CDR3nt: TGCGCCAGCAGTCCTAATGAAGGGCATCTCTACACCTTC; CDR3aa: CASSPNEGHLYTF
v_gene: TRBV5-1; j_gene: TRBJ1-1; len: 14; d_gene: -; abundance: many; CDR3nt: TGCGCCAGCAGCTTGGGCGAAATGGGCACTGAAGCTTTCTTT; CDR3aa: CASSLGEMGTEAFF
v_gene: TRBV12-3/TRBV12-4; j_gene: TRBJ1-5; len: 15; d_gene: TRBD1; abundance: many; CDR3nt: TGTGCCAGCAGCCTAGGGGGCTCGGTCGATCAGCCCCAGCATTTT; CDR3aa: CASSLGGSVDQPQHF
v_gene: TRBV3-1; j_gene: TRBJ2-6; len: 15; d_gene: -; abundance: few; CDR3nt: TGTGCCTCCTCCAAGCCCTCCTCTGGGGCCAACGTCCTGACTTTC; CDR3aa: CASSKPSSGANVLTF
v_gene: TRBV4-1; j_gene: TRBJ1-4; len: 14; d_gene: TRBD1; abundance: -; CDR3nt: TGCGCCAGCAGCCGGGACAGGCTGGATGAAAAACTGTTTTTT; CDR3aa: CASSRDRLDEKLFF
v_gene: TRBV20-1; j_gene: TRBJ2-1; len: 14; d_gene: -; abundance: many; CDR3nt: TGCAGTGCTTCGAGGACGTTTAGCGTGGTTGAGCAGTTCTTC; CDR3aa: CSASRTFSVVEQFF
v_gene: TRBV4-2; j_gene: TRBJ1-1; len: 15; d_gene: -; abundance: many; CDR3nt: TGTGCCAGCAGCCAAAGGGGCCAGGGTGCCACTGAAGCTTTCTTT; CDR3aa: CASSQRGQGATEAFF
v_gene: TRBV20-1; j_gene: TRBJ1-2; len: 12; d_gene: -; abundance: many; CDR3nt: TGCAGTGCTAGAGGACAGGACTATGGCTACACCTTC; CDR3aa: CSARGQDYGYTF
v_gene: TRBV20-1; j_gene: TRBJ1-2; len: 13; d_gene: -; abundance: few; CDR3nt: TGCAGCAAAGAAGACCCGAGGGGCTATGGCTACACCTTC; CDR3aa: CSKEDPRGYGYTF
v_gene: TRBV20-1; j_gene: TRBJ2-2; len: 14; d_gene: -; abundance: many; CDR3nt: TGCAGTGCGGTGGACACCACGAACACCGGGGAGCTGTTTTTT; CDR3aa: CSAVDTTNTGELFF
v_gene: TRBV7-2; j_gene: TRBJ2-5; len: 15; d_gene: -; abundance: many; CDR3nt: TGTGCCAGCAGCTTAGGTGGGGCGGGGTCTGAGACCCAGTACTTC; CDR3aa: CASSLGGAGSETQYF
v_gene: TRBV7-8; j_gene: TRBJ2-1; len: 15; d_gene: TRBD1; abundance: many; CDR3nt: TGTGCCAGCAGCCCGGACAGGGTGAAGGGGCATGAGCAGTTCTTC; CDR3aa: CASSPDRVKGHEQFF
v_gene: TRBV6-2/TRBV6-3; j_gene: TRBJ1-1; len: 20; d_gene: TRBD1; abundance: many; CDR3nt: TGTGCCAGCAGTCGCCTAACCATTCCGGGACAGGGGGTTATGTGGACTGAAGCTTTCTTT; CDR3aa: CASSRLTIPGQGVMWTEAFF
v_gene: TRBV2; j_gene: TRBJ1-2; len: 12; d_gene: TRBD1; abundance: many; CDR3nt: TGTGCCAGCAGTCCAGGACAGGCGGGCTACACCTTC; CDR3aa: CASSPGQAGYTF
v_gene: TRBV20-1; j_gene: TRBJ1-6; len: 16; d_gene: TRBD1; abundance: many; CDR3nt: TGCAGTGCTAGACCCTCTAACAGGGGAGGTCAATCACCCCTCCACTTT; CDR3aa: CSARPSNRGGQSPLHF
v_gene: TRBV5-1; j_gene: TRBJ1-2; len: 16; d_gene: -; abundance: many; CDR3nt: TGCGCCAGCAGCTTGGATCCCCGGGACACCATTGTTGGCTACACCTTC; CDR3aa: CASSLDPRDTIVGYTF
v_gene: TRBV27; j_gene: TRBJ2-3; len: 22; d_gene: TRBD2; abundance: many; CDR3nt: TGTGCCAGCAGTTCCCTGGGACTAGCGGGGGGGCACCAATTCCCTAGCACAGATACGCAGTATTTT; CDR3aa: CASSSLGLAGGHQFPSTDTQYF
v_gene: TRBV2; j_gene: TRBJ1-1; len: 15; d_gene: TRBD1; abundance: many; CDR3nt: TGTGCCAGCAATAAGGGGGCGAGCCTGAACACTGAAGCTTTCTTT; CDR3aa: CASNKGASLNTEAFF
v_gene: TRBV5-1; j_gene: TRBJ2-5; len: 14; d_gene: -; abundance: few; CDR3nt: TGCGCCAGCAGCTTGGAGTCGGGGGGCGCTACCCAGTACTTC; CDR3aa: CASSLESGGATQYF
v_gene: TRBV20-1; j_gene: TRBJ2-1; len: 11; d_gene: -; abundance: many; CDR3nt: TGCAGTGCGGATGCATACAATGAGCAGTTCTTC; CDR3aa: CSADAYNEQFF
v_gene: TRBV5-1; j_gene: TRBJ1-1; len: 13; d_gene: -; abundance: many; CDR3nt: TGCGCCAGCAGCTTGAAGAGGGACACTGAAGCTTTCTTT; CDR3aa: CASSLKRDTEAFF
v_gene: TRBV27; j_gene: TRBJ1-4; len: 18; d_gene: TRBD1; abundance: many; CDR3nt: TGTGCCAGCAGTTTATGGCCACAGGGGCTTGCAACTAATGAAAAACTGTTTTTT; CDR3aa: CASSLWPQGLATNEKLFF
v_gene: TRBV2; j_gene: TRBJ2-7; len: 14; d_gene: -; abundance: many; CDR3nt: TGTGCCAGCAGAGAACGGGACATCTCCTACGAGCAGTACTTC; CDR3aa: CASRERDISYEQYF
v_gene: TRBV10-3; j_gene: TRBJ2-7; len: 13; d_gene: -; abundance: -; CDR3nt: TGTGCTATCGCACGGGGGCAGGGGGATGAGCAGTACTTC; CDR3aa: CAIARGQGDEQYF
v_gene: TRBV12-3/TRBV12-4; j_gene: TRBJ1-1; len: 13; d_gene: TRBD1; abundance: many; CDR3nt: TGTGCCAGCAGTCCCCGGGACAGGGAAAAGGCTTTCTTT; CDR3aa: CASSPRDREKAFF